Presented here are 22 T cell receptor beta chains from one specimen sequenced in a study of blood T cell repertoires in COVID-19. Only in-frame clones appear in the TCRdb table, and some are missing; sequencing was by immunoSEQ multiplex PCR. The sample includes over 150,000 clones, roughly 88% seen only once; the top ten take roughly 9.5%. Sequenced: peripheral blood. All receptors derive from an elderly woman with active or convalescent COVID-19.

CDR3 DNA sequence: TGTGCCAGCAGCTCGGACTACCTCAGCACAGATACGCAGTATTTT. Translating gives CASSSDYLSTDTQYF. This chain joins TRBV7-2 and TRBJ2-3; possible D gene TRBD2, 6 bases. The germline CDR1 and CDR2 sequences are SGHTA and FQGNSA. The ends were cut back, 4 bases at V and 0 bases at J, with 11 bases in the middle. This CDR3 spans 15 amino acids.

This rearrangement joins TRBV6-1 to TRBJ2-3; D is unclear. Germline CDR1 MNHNS, CDR2 SASEGT. The ends were cut back, 2 bases at V and 7 bases at J, with 13 bases in the middle. The CDR3 contains 14 residues. The CDR3 sequence: CASSEFMGTYTQYF. CDR3 nucleotide sequence: TGTGCCAGCAGTGAATTTATGGGCACGTATACGCAGTATTTT.

The genes are TRBV4-3 and TRBJ2-2; D is undetermined. CDR1 and CDR2 (germline): LGHNA, YSLEER. The CDR3 totals 14 residues. Trimming left V 1 base short and J 4 bases short, with 7 bases between. CDR3 amino acids: CASSQVAITGELFF. The CDR3 nucleotides are TGCGCCAGCAGCCAAGTGGCCATCACCGGGGAGCTGTTTTTT.

V gene TRBV7-2 combines with J gene TRBJ2-7, with a possible D match to TRBD1 (6 bases). The CDR3 runs to 15 residues. Germline assignment: CDR1 SGHTA and CDR2 FQGNSA. V lost 1 base, J lost 0 bases, and 10 bases lay in between. The CDR3: CASSLGQASSYEQYF. DNA of the CDR3: TGTGCCAGCAGCTTAGGACAGGCAAGCTCCTACGAGCAGTACTTC.

The chain carries TRBV4-2 and TRBJ2-1, with D hard to call. This CDR3 region has 14 residues. V dropped 1 base and J dropped 5 bases, with 9 bases sitting between them. Germline loops: CDR1 LGHNA, CDR2 YNFKEQ. The CDR3 sequence: CASSQVEVDNEQFF. For the CDR3, the DNA is TGTGCCAGCAGCCAAGTAGAGGTAGACAATGAGCAGTTCTTC.

The chain links TRBV11-3 to TRBJ1-2, with D possibly TRBD1 on 5 matching bases. The V gene's germline CDR1 is SGHNT and CDR2 YENEEA. This CDR3 region has 13 residues. Trimming removed 3 bases from V and 6 bases from J, with 11 bases in between. The CDR3: CASSLAGYNGYTF. The CDR3 DNA follows: TGTGCCAGCAGCTTGGCAGGGTACAATGGCTACACCTTC.

This chain joins TRBV9 and TRBJ1-4; 8 bases agree with TRBD1. Losses at the gene ends were 8 bases for V and 3 bases for J; bases not matched to a gene: 6. The CDR3 has 14 amino acids. Germline V lookup: CDR1 SGDLS, CDR2 YYNGEE. Written as DNA, the CDR3 is TGTGCCAGGCCCCGGGACAGGTCTAATGAAAAACTGTTTTTT. The encoded protein is CARPRDRSNEKLFF.

This chain links TRBV4-2 with TRBJ2-3; 13 nucleotides agree with TRBD2. CDR3 length: 16 residues. Trimming cost V 3 bases and J 4 bases; bases outside gene matches: 4. CDR1 and CDR2 (germline): LGHNA, YNFKEQ. The CDR3 sequence is CASSQTGTSGADTQYF. CDR3 bases: TGTGCCAGCAGCCAGACCGGGACTAGCGGGGCAGATACGCAGTATTTT.

The V call is TRBV7-2, the J call TRBJ1-1, with a possible D match to TRBD1 (6 bases). CDR3 length: 13 amino acids. Germline values: CDR1 SGHTA, CDR2 FQGNSA. The V end was cut by 4 bases, the J end by 9 bases, with 15 bases between. The CDR3 nucleotides are TGTGCCAGCAGCTCGGACAGAGGGTGGAAAGCTTTCTTT. Translated: CASSSDRGWKAFF.

The J gene is TRBJ2-1, the V gene TRBV19; weak D call: TRBD1 (5 bases). This CDR3 spans 14 amino acids. Germline V lookup: CDR1 LNHDA, CDR2 SQIVND (reference sequence). V was cut by 4 bases and J by 1 base, with 8 bases left in between. The CDR3 DNA reads TGTGCCAGTAGTACCAGACAGTCCTACAATGAGCAGTTCTTC. Protein product: CASSTRQSYNEQFF.

This rearrangement joins TRBV9 to TRBJ1-5, with TRBD1 as a possible D gene (6 bases). Germline values: CDR1 SGDLS, CDR2 YYNGEE. Trimming removed 4 bases from V and 4 bases from J, with 9 bases in between. The CDR3 loop spans 13 amino acids. CDR3 amino acids: CASSSTGNQPQHF. CDR3 nucleotide sequence: TGTGCCAGCAGCTCAACAGGGAATCAGCCCCAGCATTTT.

The rearrangement joins TRBV18 to TRBJ2-2; D is unclear. CDR1 KGHSH and CDR2 LQKENI come from the germline V gene. The CDR3 is made up of 13 amino acids. The V gene lost 1 base and the J gene lost 5 bases, with 5 bases spanning the gap. The CDR3 loop is CASSPLTTGELFF. The DNA of the CDR3 is TGTGCCAGCTCACCACTTACAACCGGGGAGCTGTTTTTT. The variable domain in full, completed from reference TRBV18 and TRBJ2-2, reads NAGVMQNPRHLVRRRGQEARLRCSPMKGHSHVYWYRQLPEEGLKFMVYLQKENIIDESGMPKERFSAEFPKEGPSILRIQQVVRGDSAAYFCASSPLTTGELFFGEGSRLTVL.

The chain links TRBV7-2 to TRBJ1-4, with 10 bases fitting TRBD1. Germline-derived CDR1 and CDR2 are SGHTA and FQGNSA. The CDR3 sequence is 15 residues long. Unmatched junction bases numbered 5, after V lost 4 bases and J lost 6 bases. The CDR3 here is CASSSPTGGYEKLFF. As DNA, the CDR3 is TGTGCCAGCAGCTCACCGACAGGGGGCTATGAAAAACTGTTTTTT.

This clone was counted a single time. Other DNA variants within this sample encode the same CDR3. The rearrangement uses TRBV9 and TRBJ2-3; 7 bases line up with TRBD2. CDR1 and CDR2 from the germline V gene are SGDLS and YYNGEE. This CDR3 has 16 amino acids. The ends lost 1 base at V and 0 bases at J; junction bases unmatched: 5. The CDR3 spells CASSVRGEPSTDTQYF. DNA of the CDR3: TGTGCCAGCAGCGTACGGGGGGAGCCTAGCACAGATACGCAGTATTTT.

The chain combines TRBV30 with TRBJ2-7; 8 bases are a match to TRBD1. V lost 5 bases, J lost 2 bases, and 5 bases stayed unmatched. The CDR3 length is 13 residues. The germline V gene has CDR1 GTSNPN and CDR2 SVGIG (reference sequence). CDR3 sequence (DNA): TGTGCCTGGTACCGGGACAGGCCCTACGAGCAGTACTTC. It specifies CAWYRDRPYEQYF.

V is TRBV10-3 and J is TRBJ2-7; 11 bases map to TRBD2. With 7 bases clipped from V and 0 bases from J, the junction kept 5 bases outside the gene matches. Per the germline V gene, CDR1 is ENHRY and CDR2 is SYGVKD. The CDR3 has 15 residues. CDR3 sequence (DNA): TGTGCCATCACTTTGACTAGCGGGGTCTCCTACGAGCAGTACTTC. This sequence encodes CAITLTSGVSYEQYF.

The rearrangement joins TRBV3-1 (or the pseudogene TRBV3-2) to TRBJ2-1, with TRBD2 identical over 10 bases. V was pared by 1 base and J by 9 bases, with 9 bases of the junction left unmatched. The germline V gene has CDR1 LGHDT and CDR2 YNNKEL (reference sequence). The CDR3 is 16 residues long. CDR3 in amino acids: CASSQGEAGGPREQFF. CDR3 DNA: TGTGCCAGCAGCCAAGGAGAAGCGGGGGGGCCGCGTGAGCAGTTCTTC.

This chain joins TRBV10-3 and TRBJ1-2, with D tentatively TRBD1 (5 bases). V was pared by 7 bases and J by 7 bases, with 13 bases between. The germline CDR1 and CDR2 sequences are ENHRY and SYGVKD. The CDR3 consists of 12 residues. The CDR3 sequence is CAINGGTFGYTF. As DNA, the CDR3 is TGTGCCATCAATGGGGGGACGTTTGGCTACACCTTC.

The CDR3 nucleotides are TGCAGCGTTGACGCCAGGCAGGGGGAGACCCAGTACTTC. Protein product: CSVDARQGETQYF. This chain links TRBV29-1 with TRBJ2-5; D is possibly TRBD1 (6 bases). The V gene's germline CDR1 is SQVTM and CDR2 ANQGSEA. The CDR3 covers 13 residues. The V end was cut by 3 bases, the J end by 5 bases, with 13 bases between.

The J gene is TRBJ1-4, the V gene TRBV7-2; 7 bases match TRBD1. The V segment lost 4 bases and the J segment 8 bases; nucleotides outside the gene matches: 10. Germline CDR1 SGHTA, CDR2 FQGNSA. This CDR3 is 15 amino acids long. Here the CDR3 reads CASSSLDRKGEKLFF. CDR3 coding DNA: TGTGCCAGCAGCTCCTTGGACAGGAAGGGGGAAAAACTGTTTTTT.

The chain uses TRBV2 and TRBJ1-5; D may be TRBD1 (6 bases). CDR1 is SNHLY, CDR2 FYNNEI, per germline. CDR3 length: 13 amino acids. V dropped 4 bases and J dropped 6 bases, with 10 bases sitting between them. The CDR3 spells CASSAGVSQPQHF. The DNA of the CDR3 is TGTGCCAGCAGTGCAGGGGTGAGTCAGCCCCAGCATTTT.

This rearrangement joins TRBV4-3 to TRBJ1-1; the match to TRBD1 covers 10 bases. The germline gives CDR1 LGHNA, CDR2 YSLEER. V dropped 0 bases and J dropped 3; count of bases not matched to a gene: 10. The CDR3 is made up of 18 amino acids. Here the CDR3 DNA reads TGCGCCAGCAGCCAAGATCAGACAGGGGGCCCCACGGACACTGAAGCTTTCTTT. Translated: CASSQDQTGGPTDTEAFF.